This T cell receptor beta chain was recorded in a study of shared T cell receptors in the human thymus. The V and J ends lost 2 bases and 7 bases respectively, with 12 bases between them. CDR1 MNHNS and CDR2 SASEGT come from the germline V gene. CDR3 size: 14 residues. The repertoire was sequenced with immunoSEQ multiplex PCR; TCRdb's copy has only in-frame clones and lacks some. The sample shows fewer than 700,000 clones, 85% to 90% of them seen only once. This sample was shared with a second study, whose subject was human thymus T cells. According to that study: Obtained as resections during corrective heart surgery, the thymus tissue was then studied. Related work found strong thymic repertoire overlap between unrelated individuals.

The chain links TRBV6-1 to TRBJ1-5, with D unclear. Input material: thymocytes. This receptor was taken from a boy under two years old with a congenital heart defect. Here the CDR3 reads CASSEPMAGQPQHF. As DNA, the CDR3 is TGTGCCAGCAGTGAACCGATGGCGGGGCAGCCCCAGCATTTT.